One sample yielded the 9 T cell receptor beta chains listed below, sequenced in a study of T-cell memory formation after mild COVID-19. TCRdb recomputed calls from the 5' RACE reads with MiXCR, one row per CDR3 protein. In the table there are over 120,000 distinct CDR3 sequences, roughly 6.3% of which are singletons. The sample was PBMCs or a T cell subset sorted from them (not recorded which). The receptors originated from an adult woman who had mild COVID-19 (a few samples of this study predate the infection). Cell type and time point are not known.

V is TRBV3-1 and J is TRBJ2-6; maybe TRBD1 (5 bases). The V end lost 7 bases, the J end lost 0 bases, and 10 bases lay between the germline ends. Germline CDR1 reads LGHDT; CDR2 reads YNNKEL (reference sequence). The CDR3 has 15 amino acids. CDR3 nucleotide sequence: TGTGCCAGCACCCGAACAGGCTCTGGGGCCAACGTCCTGACTTTC. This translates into CASTRTGSGANVLTF.

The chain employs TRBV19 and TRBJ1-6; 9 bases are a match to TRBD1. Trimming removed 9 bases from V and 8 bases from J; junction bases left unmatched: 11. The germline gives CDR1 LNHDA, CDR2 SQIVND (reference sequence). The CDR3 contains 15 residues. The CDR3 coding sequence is TGTGCCAGCCCCGAGGGGGGACAGGGTTATTCACCCCTCCACTTT. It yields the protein CASPEGGQGYSPLHF.

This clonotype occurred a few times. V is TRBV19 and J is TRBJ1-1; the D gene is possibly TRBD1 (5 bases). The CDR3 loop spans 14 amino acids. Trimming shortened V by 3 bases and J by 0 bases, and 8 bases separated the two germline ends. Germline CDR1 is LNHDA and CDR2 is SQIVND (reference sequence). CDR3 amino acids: CASSIGGLNTEAFF. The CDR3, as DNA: TGTGCCAGTAGTATTGGGGGTTTGAACACTGAAGCTTTCTTT.

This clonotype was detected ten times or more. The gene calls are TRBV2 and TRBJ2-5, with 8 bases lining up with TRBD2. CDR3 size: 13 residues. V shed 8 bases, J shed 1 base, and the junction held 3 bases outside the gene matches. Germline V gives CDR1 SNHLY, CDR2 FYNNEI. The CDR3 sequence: CASGSGTQETQYF. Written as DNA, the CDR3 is TGTGCCAGCGGTAGCGGGACCCAAGAGACCCAGTACTTC.

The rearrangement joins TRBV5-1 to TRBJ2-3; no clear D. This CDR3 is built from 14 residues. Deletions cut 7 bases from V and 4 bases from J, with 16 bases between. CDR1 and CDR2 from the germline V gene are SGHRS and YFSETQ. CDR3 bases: TGCGCCAGCCAAACCGGCAGTTTGGCAGATACGCAGTATTTT. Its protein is CASQTGSLADTQYF. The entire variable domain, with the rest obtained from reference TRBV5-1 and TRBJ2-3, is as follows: KAGVTQTPRYLIKTRGQQVTLSCSPISGHRSVSWYQQTPGQGLQFLFEYFSETQRNKGNFPGRFSGRQFSNSRSEMNVSTLELGDSALYLCASQTGSLADTQYFGPGTRLTVL.

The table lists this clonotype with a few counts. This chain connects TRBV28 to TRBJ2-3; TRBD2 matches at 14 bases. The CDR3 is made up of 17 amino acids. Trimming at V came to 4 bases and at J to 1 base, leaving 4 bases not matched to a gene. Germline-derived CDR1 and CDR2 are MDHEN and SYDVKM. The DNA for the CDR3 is TGTGCCAGCAGTTCCTCGGGACTAGCGGGAGGCACAGATACGCAGTATTTT. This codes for CASSSSGLAGGTDTQYF.

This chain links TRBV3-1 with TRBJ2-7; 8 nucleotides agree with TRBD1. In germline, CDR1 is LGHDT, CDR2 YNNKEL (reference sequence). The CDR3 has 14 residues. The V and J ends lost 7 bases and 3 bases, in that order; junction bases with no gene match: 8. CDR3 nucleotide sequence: TGTGCCAGCACCTCGAGAGGACAGGGCTACGAGCAGTACTTC. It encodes CASTSRGQGYEQYF.

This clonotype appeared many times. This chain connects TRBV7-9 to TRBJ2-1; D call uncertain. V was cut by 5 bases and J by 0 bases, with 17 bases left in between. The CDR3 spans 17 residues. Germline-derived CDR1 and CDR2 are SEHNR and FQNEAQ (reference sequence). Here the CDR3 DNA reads TGTGCCAGCAGCCCAGCCTTAGGTACACGCTCCTACAATGAGCAGTTCTTC. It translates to CASSPALGTRSYNEQFF. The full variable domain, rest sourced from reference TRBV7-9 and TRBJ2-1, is DTGVSQNPRHKITKRGQNVTFRCDPISEHNRLYWYRQTLGQGPEFLTYFQNEAQLEKSRLLSDRFSAERPKGSFSTLEIQRTEQGDSAMYLCASSPALGTRSYNEQFFGPGTRLTVL.

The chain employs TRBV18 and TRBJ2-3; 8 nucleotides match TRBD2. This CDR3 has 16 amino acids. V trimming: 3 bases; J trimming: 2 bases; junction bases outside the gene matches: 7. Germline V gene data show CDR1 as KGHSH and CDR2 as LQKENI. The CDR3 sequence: CASSPRAGVNTDTQYF. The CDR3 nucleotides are TGTGCCAGCTCACCCAGAGCGGGAGTGAACACAGATACGCAGTATTTT.